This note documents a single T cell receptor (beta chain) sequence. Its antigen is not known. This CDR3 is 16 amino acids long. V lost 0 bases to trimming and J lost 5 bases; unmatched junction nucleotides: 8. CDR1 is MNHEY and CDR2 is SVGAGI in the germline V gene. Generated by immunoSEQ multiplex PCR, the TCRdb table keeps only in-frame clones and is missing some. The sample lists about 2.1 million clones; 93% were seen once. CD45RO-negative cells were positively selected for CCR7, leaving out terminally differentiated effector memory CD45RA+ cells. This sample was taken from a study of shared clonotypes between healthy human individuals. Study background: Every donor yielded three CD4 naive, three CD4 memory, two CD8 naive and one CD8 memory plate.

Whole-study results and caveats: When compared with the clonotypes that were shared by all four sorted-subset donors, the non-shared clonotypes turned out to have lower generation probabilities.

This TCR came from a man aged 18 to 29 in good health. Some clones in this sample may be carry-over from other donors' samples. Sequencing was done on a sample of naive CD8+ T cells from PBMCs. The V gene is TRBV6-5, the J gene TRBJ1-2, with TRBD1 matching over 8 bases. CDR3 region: CASSYSTGERVYGYTF. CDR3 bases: TGTGCCAGCAGTTACTCGACAGGGGAACGCGTATATGGCTACACCTTC.